Reported below is one T cell receptor beta chain. The record originates from a study of blood T cell repertoires in COVID-19. This CDR3 contains 13 residues. Trimming pared 4 bases from V and 4 bases from J, leaving 11 bases between. Germline CDR1 is SGHRS and CDR2 is YFSETQ. Assay: immunoSEQ multiplex PCR; the TCRdb copy retains only in-frame clones and omits some. The repertoire holds about 390,000 clones, just under 90% seen once, with roughly a tenth in the top ten. The study recruited people aged about 18 to 95 years across approximately 23 US areas. Assignments of participants to cohorts depended upon their own reported clinical history.

Sequencing was performed on PBMCs or T cells enriched from blood (not recorded which). The gene calls are TRBV5-1 and TRBJ1-2, with D possibly being TRBD1 (6 bases). The sequence was obtained from a woman aged 50 to 60 who had recovered from COVID-19. CDR3 loop: CASSTTGPYGYTF. DNA of the CDR3: TGCGCCAGCAGCACGACAGGACCCTATGGCTACACCTTC.